These 32 T cell receptor beta chains share one sample of origin, sequenced in a study of OX40 agonist ivuxolimab in advanced cancers. The repertoire was sequenced with immunoSEQ multiplex PCR; TCRdb's copy has only in-frame clones and lacks some. The repertoire includes some 46,000 clones, around 90% of them detected once, and 11% to 15% sits in the top ten. This sample comprised CD4+ or CD8+ T cells sorted from blood, obtained in a trial of the OX40 agonist ivuxolimab. The receptors were gathered from an adult with an advanced solid tumor such as melanoma, head and neck, liver or kidney cancer.

This clone showed up just a few times. J is TRBJ2-5 and V is TRBV19; D is unresolved. CDR1 is LNHDA, CDR2 SQIVND, per germline (reference sequence). The CDR3 covers 13 residues. V was cut by 4 bases and J by 1 base, with 7 bases left in between. The CDR3, as DNA: TGTGCCAGTAGTAAGGGTGGCCAAGAGACCCAGTACTTC. Protein product: CASSKGGQETQYF. Complete variable domain (other parts from reference TRBV19 and TRBJ2-5): DGGITQSPKYLFRKEGQNVTLSCEQNLNHDAMYWYRQDPGQGLRLIYYSQIVNDFQKGDIAEGYSVSREKKESFPLTVTSAQKNPTAFYLCASSKGGQETQYFGPGTRLLVL.

The gene calls are TRBV10-3 and TRBJ2-2; D tentatively fits TRBD1 or TRBD2 (5 bases each). The CDR3 length is 16 residues. V gave up 0 bases and J gave up 4 bases, with 12 bases separating them. The germline V gene encodes CDR1 ENHRY and CDR2 SYGVKD. Written as DNA, the CDR3 is TGTGCCATCAGTGAGTCCCCAGGGCGGGTCACCGGGGAGCTGTTTTTT. Translated, it gives CAISESPGRVTGELFF.

CDR3 residues: CASGMGAYEQYF. The CDR3, as DNA: TGTGCCAGCGGGATGGGGGCCTACGAGCAGTACTTC. The chain employs TRBV19 and TRBJ2-7; D assignment may be TRBD1 or TRBD2 (5 bases each). V was cut by 9 bases and J by 2 bases, with 11 bases left in between. This CDR3 has 12 residues. CDR1 is LNHDA and CDR2 is SQIVND in the germline V gene (reference sequence).

The genes are TRBV6-6 and TRBJ2-4, with 9 bases matching TRBD2. CDR1 and CDR2 (germline): MNHNY, SVGAGI (reference sequence). Trimming cost V 0 bases and J 5 bases; bases outside gene matches: 2. The CDR3 sequence is 15 residues long. The CDR3 bases are TGTGCCAGCAGTTACTCAAGACTAGCGGAAAACATTCAGTACTTC. Protein product: CASSYSRLAENIQYF.

The V gene is TRBV6-5, the J gene TRBJ2-1, with D unresolved. The CDR3 covers 16 residues. V shed 4 bases and J shed 1 base, with 14 bases lying between them. Germline CDR1 MNHEY, CDR2 SVGAGI. The CDR3 DNA reads as TGTGCCAGCAGTTCCAGGACGGTAGGATCCTACAATGAGCAGTTCTTC. Translation: CASSSRTVGSYNEQFF.

This clone was observed a handful of times. The chain recombines TRBV28 with TRBJ1-2; D might be TRBD1 (5 bases). Germline assignment: CDR1 MDHEN and CDR2 SYDVKM. Trimming removed 3 bases at V and 6 bases at J, with 14 bases between. The CDR3 totals 14 residues. The CDR3 coding sequence is TGTGCCAGCAGTTTCTTCGGGGGTGTGGATGGCTACACCTTC. It yields the protein CASSFFGGVDGYTF.

The chain combines TRBV6-1 with TRBJ2-1; D remains ambiguous. The length of the CDR3 is 15 residues. Germline loops: CDR1 MNHNS, CDR2 SASEGT. V shed 8 bases and J shed 3 bases, with 17 bases lying between them. The CDR3 region has the DNA TGTGCCAGCCGAGCGACCACGACGAACTACAATGAGCAGTTCTTC. Protein sequence: CASRATTTNYNEQFF.

This rearrangement joins TRBV30 to TRBJ2-3; unclear D gene. This CDR3 is 11 amino acids long. V was shortened by 3 bases and J by 6 bases, with 7 bases between the two germline ends. The germline gives CDR1 GTSNPN, CDR2 SVGIG (reference sequence). This CDR3 reads CAWRGLDTQYF. CDR3 bases: TGTGCCTGGAGGGGTCTTGATACGCAGTATTTT.

This chain connects TRBV30 to TRBJ1-5; D is unclear. Trimming cost V 3 bases and J 6 bases, with 12 bases left between them. This CDR3 region has 13 residues. From germline, CDR1 is GTSNPN and CDR2 SVGIG (reference sequence). DNA for the CDR3: TGTGCCTGGAGGGGAAGTCCGGGTCAGCCCCAGCATTTT. Protein sequence: CAWRGSPGQPQHF.

A single count supports this clone. The rearrangement links TRBV5-1 to TRBJ2-5, with D hard to call. The J call is uncertain, as TRBJ2-7 better fits the DNA end. This CDR3 has 14 residues. The germline V gene has CDR1 SGHRS and CDR2 YFSETQ. The CDR3 DNA sequence: TGCGCCAGCAGCTTGGTTGCCAGCTCCTACGAGCAGTACTTC. This gives the protein CASSLVASSYEQYF.

The chain recombines TRBV7-2 with TRBJ2-3; D might be TRBD1 (5 bases). The CDR3 loop spans 11 amino acids. Trimming took 2 bases from V and 9 from J, leaving 6 bases between them. CDR1 is SGHTA, CDR2 FQGNSA, per germline. The CDR3 is CASSLRGTQYF. The CDR3 region has the DNA TGTGCCAGCAGCTTAAGGGGCACGCAGTATTTT.

The chain links TRBV5-1 to TRBJ2-1; the match to TRBD2 covers 14 bases. The germline CDR1 and CDR2 sequences are SGHRS and YFSETQ. The CDR3 totals 19 residues. V trimming: 4 bases; J trimming: 5 bases; junction bases outside the gene matches: 14. The CDR3 reads CASSGPGLAGAGGNNEQFF. The CDR3 region has the DNA TGCGCCAGCAGCGGCCCGGGACTAGCGGGAGCGGGAGGTAACAATGAGCAGTTCTTC.

The V call is TRBV9, the J call TRBJ2-1; TRBD1 or TRBD2 may be the D gene (5 bases each). Trimming pared 3 bases from V and 16 bases from J, leaving 17 bases between. Germline-derived CDR1 and CDR2 are SGDLS and YYNGEE. CDR3 size: 12 residues. CDR3: CASSGNGAPLFF. CDR3 sequence (DNA): TGTGCCAGCAGCGGAAACGGGGCCCCACTCTTCTTC.

The rearrangement joins TRBV7-6 to TRBJ1-2; unclear D gene. Trimming took 5 bases from V and 0 from J, leaving 19 bases between them. The germline gives CDR1 SGHVS, CDR2 FNYEAQ. The CDR3 has 17 residues. CDR3 bases: TGTGCCAGCAGCCCCCTTACCGGAGGTAGAGCTAACTATGGCTACACCTTC. It encodes CASSPLTGGRANYGYTF.

The CDR3 spells CASSLREREETQYF. CDR3 in DNA: TGCGCCAGCAGCCTAAGGGAGCGAGAAGAGACCCAGTACTTC. The chain combines TRBV4-1 with TRBJ2-5; tentatively, D is TRBD2 (5 bases). CDR3 length: 14 residues. Germline V gene data show CDR1 as MGHRA and CDR2 as YSYEKL. V was trimmed by 4 bases and J by 3 bases, leaving 12 bases between them.

This chain connects TRBV5-1 to TRBJ1-5; 8 bases are a match to TRBD1. Germline CDR1 reads SGHRS; CDR2 reads YFSETQ. V was pared by 4 bases and J by 2 bases, with 8 bases of the junction left unmatched. The CDR3 loop spans 16 amino acids. CDR3 in amino acids: CASSPGRGQGNQPQHF. CDR3 coding DNA: TGCGCCAGCAGCCCAGGAAGGGGACAGGGCAATCAGCCCCAGCATTTT.

The gene calls are TRBV5-6 and TRBJ2-3; no reliable D call. Germline V gene lookup returns CDR1 SGHDT and CDR2 YYEEEE. The CDR3 is 11 residues long. V was cut by 2 bases and J by 3 bases, with 1 base left in between. The CDR3 loop reads CASSFTDTQYF. The CDR3 DNA reads as TGTGCCAGCAGCTTTACAGATACGCAGTATTTT.

The gene calls are TRBV18 and TRBJ2-4; unclear D gene. The CDR3 spans 17 residues. Germline V gives CDR1 KGHSH, CDR2 LQKENI. V gave up 4 bases and J gave up 0 bases, with 16 bases separating them. The CDR3 protein is CASSRTSPSGAKNIQYF. CDR3 DNA: TGTGCCAGCTCACGTACCTCGCCCTCTGGAGCCAAAAACATTCAGTACTTC.

The CDR3, as DNA: TGTGCCAGCCAACTCGGACAGGAAGCCTACGAGCAGTACTTC. Translating gives CASQLGQEAYEQYF. The J gene is TRBJ2-7, the V gene TRBV6-1, with 7 bases fitting TRBD1. This CDR3 region has 14 residues. CDR1 is MNHNS, CDR2 SASEGT, per germline. J gave up 2 bases and V 8 bases, and 9 bases lay outside the gene matches.

Concerning this clone: The sample holds other DNA sequences that translate to the same CDR3. This chain joins TRBV18 and TRBJ2-5; no reliable D call. Between the trimmed V and J ends, which lost 3 bases and 2 bases, there was a span of 4 bases. Looked up from germline, CDR1 is KGHSH and CDR2 is LQKENI. The CDR3 loop spans 12 amino acids. This CDR3 reads CASSPTQETQYF. CDR3 sequence (DNA): TGTGCCAGCTCACCTACGCAAGAGACCCAGTACTTC.

The V gene is TRBV18, the J gene TRBJ2-7, with D unresolved. CDR3 length: 16 residues. The germline V gene has CDR1 KGHSH and CDR2 LQKENI. The V gene lost 1 base and the J gene lost 0 bases, with 13 bases spanning the gap. The CDR3 reads CASSPQASRSSYEQYF. DNA of the CDR3: TGTGCCAGCTCACCACAGGCTTCCAGGAGCTCCTACGAGCAGTACTTC.

V gene TRBV28 combines with J gene TRBJ2-7; 10 bases are shared with TRBD1. The CDR3 runs 15 residues. Trimming removed 5 bases from V and 2 bases from J; junction bases left unmatched: 6. CDR1 is MDHEN and CDR2 is SYDVKM in the germline V gene. DNA of the CDR3: TGTGCCAGCAGTCTGGGTGGACAGGGGGCCTACGAGCAGTACTTC. This codes for CASSLGGQGAYEQYF. The full variable domain, completed using reference TRBV28 and TRBJ2-7, is DVKVTQSSRYLVKRTGEKVFLECVQDMDHENMFWYRQDPGLGLRLIYFSYDVKMKEKGDIPEGYSVSREKKERFSLILESASTNQTSMYLCASSLGGQGAYEQYFGPGTRLTVT.

The rearrangement joins TRBV28 to TRBJ2-3; D uncertain. Trimming removed 4 bases from V and 6 bases from J, with 17 bases in between. The CDR3 loop spans 15 amino acids. From germline, CDR1 is MDHEN and CDR2 SYDVKM. The CDR3 DNA is TGTGCCAGCAGTTCACCGGCAGAATTGACGGATACGCAGTATTTT. Protein product: CASSSPAELTDTQYF.

The DNA of the CDR3 is TGTGCCACCATACACAGACGGTCCTATGGCTACACCTTC. This translates into CATIHRRSYGYTF. The gene calls are TRBV19 and TRBJ1-2, with D hard to call. V lost 10 bases and J lost 4, with 16 bases in between. The V gene's germline CDR1 is LNHDA and CDR2 SQIVND (reference sequence). The CDR3 is 13 residues long.

The V gene is TRBV10-3, the J gene TRBJ2-3; D perhaps matches TRBD2 (6 bases). Per germline, CDR1 ENHRY and CDR2 SYGVKD. The CDR3 consists of 14 residues. Between the trimmed V and J ends, which lost 4 bases and 1 base, there was a span of 9 bases. For the CDR3, the DNA is TGTGCCATCAGTGGGTCTAGCGGCACAGATACGCAGTATTTT. Its translation: CAISGSSGTDTQYF.

The chain uses TRBV7-3 and TRBJ2-2; D is ambiguous. The V end lost 5 bases, the J end lost 5 bases, and 12 bases lay between the germline ends. The CDR3 has 14 amino acids. CDR1 is SGHTA, CDR2 FQGTGA, per germline. CDR3 amino acids: CASSPNLVTGELFF. The CDR3 bases are TGTGCCAGCAGCCCCAATCTCGTTACCGGGGAGCTGTTTTTT.

This chain links TRBV15 with TRBJ2-1; TRBD2 matches 14 bases. With V trimmed by 1 base and J by 7 bases, 0 bases remained unmatched. The CDR3 consists of 15 residues. CDR1 and CDR2 (germline): LNHNV, YYDKDF (reference sequence). This chain's CDR3 is CATSRGTSGRNEQFF. CDR3 nucleotides: TGTGCCACCAGCAGAGGGACTAGCGGGAGGAATGAGCAGTTCTTC.

This clone was seen just once. The chain combines TRBV28 with TRBJ1-1; D ambiguous. Germline CDR1 and CDR2: MDHEN and SYDVKM. The CDR3 contains 13 residues. V lost 6 bases, J lost 0 bases, and 8 bases lay in between. The CDR3 here is CASRRTLNTEAFF. The CDR3 nucleotides are TGTGCCAGCAGAAGGACCCTGAACACTGAAGCTTTCTTT.

This chain joins TRBV5-6 and TRBJ2-2; the D gene could be TRBD1 or TRBD2 (7 bases each). The CDR3 runs to 15 residues. V was cut by 5 bases and J by 6 bases, with 17 bases left in between. From germline, CDR1 is SGHDT and CDR2 YYEEEE. CDR3 sequence (DNA): TGTGCCAGCAGTTTCGGACCAGGGGGGGCCGGGGAGCTGTTTTTT. Its protein is CASSFGPGGAGELFF.

This clone has just one count. This rearrangement joins TRBV19 to TRBJ2-7; 9 bases fit TRBD1. The CDR3 length is 13 residues. Trimming took 7 bases from V and 5 from J; bases not matched to a gene: 6. Germline assignment: CDR1 LNHDA and CDR2 SQIVND (reference sequence). The CDR3 sequence: CASIRDRDHEQYF. The CDR3 DNA follows: TGTGCCAGTATTAGGGACAGGGACCACGAGCAGTACTTC. Full variable domain (missing parts from reference TRBV19 and TRBJ2-7): DGGITQSPKYLFRKEGQNVTLSCEQNLNHDAMYWYRQDPGQGLRLIYYSQIVNDFQKGDIAEGYSVSREKKESFPLTVTSAQKNPTAFYLCASIRDRDHEQYFGPGTRLTVT.

The rearrangement uses TRBV7-9 and TRBJ2-5; D not certain. The CDR3 is 13 residues long. Trimming pared 0 bases from V and 2 bases from J, leaving 4 bases between. Germline CDR1 reads SEHNR; CDR2 reads FQNEAQ (reference sequence). DNA for the CDR3: TGTGCCAGCAGCTTAGCCCAACAAGAGACCCAGTACTTC. Encoded protein: CASSLAQQETQYF.

This clone was seen once. This sequence joins TRBV10-1 and TRBJ2-1; 7 nucleotides match TRBD2. Per germline, CDR1 WNHNN and CDR2 SYGVQD (reference sequence). The V and J ends lost 4 bases and 0 bases, in that order; junction bases with no gene match: 6. The CDR3 loop spans 16 amino acids. The CDR3 bases are TGCGCCAGCAGTGGATTAGCGGGTCCCTCCTACAATGAGCAGTTCTTC. The encoded protein is CASSGLAGPSYNEQFF.